This paragraph covers one TCR beta chain sequence. This entry is derived from a study of human T cells and chemical hapten exposure. MiXCR was run by TCRdb on the RACE reads, yielding one entry per CDR3 protein. This table has under 450,000 distinct CDR3 sequences, more than 5% appearing once. CDR1 and CDR2 from the germline V gene are SQVTM and ANQGSEA. The V gene end was trimmed by 8 bases and the J gene end by 4 bases; junction bases not matched to a gene: 12. This CDR3 has 14 amino acids. As for time point: patch test 2, 6 weeks after DPC sensitization. The treatment here: therapeutic diphenylcyclopropenone sensitization with weekly scalp DPC.

This clonotype was obtained from a woman younger than 30 with alopecia areata. Some clones in this sample may be carry-over from other donors' samples. This chain joins TRBV29-1 and TRBJ2-3; TRBD2 agrees at 7 bases. Sample: whole blood, taken in connection with sensitization to the hapten diphenylcyclopropenone (DPC). DNA for the CDR3: TGCAGCCAAGGAACGGTGGCGGGAGCAGATACGCAGTATTTT. Translation gives CSQGTVAGADTQYF.